The 21 T cell receptor beta chains presented below share a single source sample, sequenced in a study of cytomegalovirus exposure and HLA in healthy donors (dated by TCRdb to about 2017). The library was produced with the immunoSEQ multiplex PCR assay. For the multiplex PCR, a mixture combining 60 forward primers for TCR Vbeta segments and 13 reverse primers for TCR Jbeta segments was used. TCRdb limited this immuneACCESS table to in-frame rearrangements with V and J called. A share of clones is missing; checked studies link under half to unresolved V genes, and the rest is unexplained. For this sample the table gives about 210,000 clones, of which around four fifths were detected only once. The ten largest account for 0.47% of the sample. The sequenced material came from PBMCs. These receptors came from a boy younger than 18 in good health and CMV-seronegative.

This rearrangement joins TRBV9 to TRBJ1-4; maybe TRBD1 (6 bases). The V gene's germline CDR1 is SGDLS and CDR2 YYNGEE. V was clipped by 4 bases and J by 2 bases, with 12 bases between them. The CDR3 covers 15 residues. The CDR3 protein is CASSPGGWTNEKLFF. In DNA form, the CDR3 reads TGTGCCAGCAGCCCTGGGGGCTGGACTAATGAAAAACTGTTTTTT. Looking up the rest from reference TRBV9 and TRBJ1-4 gives the full variable domain: DSGVTQTPKHLITATGQRVTLRCSPRSGDLSVYWYQQSLDQGLQFLIQYYNGEERAKGNILERFSAQQFPDLHSELNLSSLELGDSALYFCASSPGGWTNEKLFFGSGTQLSVL.

The rearrangement uses TRBV5-1 and TRBJ1-2; possibly TRBD1 for D (6 bases). In germline, CDR1 is SGHRS, CDR2 YFSETQ. V lost 4 bases to trimming and J lost 7 bases, with 23 bases between them. The CDR3 length is 16 residues. The CDR3 region is CASSPILAPGERGYTF. The DNA of the CDR3 is TGCGCCAGCAGCCCCATCCTAGCCCCAGGGGAGCGTGGCTACACCTTC.

The DNA for the CDR3 is TGTGCCAGCAGTCCCAATATCGGGAGCTCCTACAATGAGCAGTTCTTC. Translated: CASSPNIGSSYNEQFF. V usage is TRBV28 and J usage is TRBJ2-1; tentatively, D is TRBD2 (6 bases). This CDR3 has 16 amino acids. The germline CDR1 and CDR2 sequences are MDHEN and SYDVKM. Trimming shortened V by 5 bases and J by 0 bases, and 14 bases separated the two germline ends.

This clone turned up a few times. The V call is TRBV6-1, the J call TRBJ2-7; 10 nucleotides match TRBD1. V lost 6 bases and J lost 0; bases outside the gene matches: 5. This CDR3 contains 15 residues. The germline V gene encodes CDR1 MNHNS and CDR2 SASEGT. This CDR3 reads CASRVGTGASYEQYF. In DNA, the CDR3 is TGTGCCAGCAGGGTGGGGACAGGGGCCTCCTACGAGCAGTACTTC.

This clone was recorded a few times. The gene calls are TRBV7-9 and TRBJ1-1, with TRBD1 matching over 7 bases. V was pared by 3 bases and J by 1 base, with 11 bases of the junction left unmatched. There are 17 residues in the CDR3. Per the germline V gene, CDR1 is SEHNR and CDR2 is FQNEAQ (reference sequence). CDR3 protein: CASSLRGRTDENTEAFF. The CDR3, as DNA: TGTGCCAGCAGCTTGAGGGGGCGAACAGACGAGAACACTGAAGCTTTCTTT.

This clone was counted only a few times. The gene calls are TRBV30 and TRBJ1-2; D remains unclear. The CDR3 totals 18 residues. Germline V gives CDR1 GTSNPN, CDR2 SVGIG (reference sequence). Trimming left V 1 base short and J 0 bases short, with 21 bases between. The CDR3 protein is CAWSATATLGVSNYGYTF. Here the CDR3 DNA reads TGTGCCTGGAGTGCAACAGCGACCCTCGGGGTCTCTAACTATGGCTACACCTTC.

The V call is TRBV5-1, the J call TRBJ1-2; 8 bases map to TRBD1. Trimming took 4 bases from V and 4 from J; bases not matched to a gene: 6. CDR1 SGHRS and CDR2 YFSETQ come from the germline V gene. There are 14 residues in the CDR3. The CDR3 sequence: CASSPTGEAYGYTF. The CDR3 region has the DNA TGCGCCAGCAGCCCGACAGGGGAGGCCTATGGCTACACCTTC.

V gene TRBV6-1 combines with J gene TRBJ1-2, with 10 positions matching TRBD1. Germline V CDR1 and CDR2: MNHNS, SASEGT. The CDR3 sequence is 14 residues long. V was pared by 7 bases and J by 4 bases, with 6 bases of the junction left unmatched. CDR3 sequence (DNA): TGTGCCAGCACTCCGGGGACAGGGGTCTATGGCTACACCTTC. Its protein product is CASTPGTGVYGYTF.

The rearrangement joins TRBV29-1 to TRBJ1-1; TRBD1 might be the D (6 bases). This CDR3 spans 13 amino acids. The V and J ends lost 8 bases and 2 bases respectively, with 15 bases between them. CDR1 SQVTM and CDR2 ANQGSEA come from the germline V gene. CDR3 nucleotides: TGCAGCTCTAGGCCAGGGGAAAACACTGAAGCTTTCTTT. The encoded protein is CSSRPGENTEAFF.

The rearrangement links TRBV11-2 to TRBJ1-2; D is possibly TRBD1 (5 bases). Germline V CDR1 and CDR2: SGHAT, FQNNGV. The CDR3 has 14 residues. Trimming removed 4 bases at V and 3 bases at J, with 12 bases between. The DNA of the CDR3 is TGTGCCAGCAGCTCCGGGAGAGGGGACTATGGCTACACCTTC. It codes for CASSSGRGDYGYTF.

This clone was seen more than once but under ten times. V usage is TRBV9 and J usage is TRBJ1-1; D remains unclear. The CDR3 covers 14 residues. V lost 5 bases and J lost 1, with 12 bases in between. The germline V gene encodes CDR1 SGDLS and CDR2 YYNGEE. In DNA form, the CDR3 reads TGTGCCAGCAGTCATGACACCTCGAACACTGAAGCTTTCTTT. Translation gives CASSHDTSNTEAFF.

This chain uses TRBV18 with TRBJ1-1; 7 bases fit TRBD1. The J segment lost 2 bases and the V segment lost 5 bases, leaving 8 bases of the junction unmatched. In germline, CDR1 is KGHSH, CDR2 LQKENI. This CDR3 region has 15 residues. Here the CDR3 reads CASSTDGTANTEAFF. For the CDR3, the DNA is TGTGCCAGCTCAACTGATGGGACAGCTAACACTGAAGCTTTCTTT. Full variable domain (rest looked up from reference TRBV18 and TRBJ1-1): NAGVMQNPRHLVRRRGQEARLRCSPMKGHSHVYWYRQLPEEGLKFMVYLQKENIIDESGMPKERFSAEFPKEGPSILRIQQVVRGDSAAYFCASSTDGTANTEAFFGQGTRLTVV.

The chain is built from TRBV7-9 and TRBJ2-1; D is possibly TRBD2 (6 bases). V lost 4 bases and J lost 0, with 19 bases in between. Germline CDR1 and CDR2: SEHNR and FQNEAQ (reference sequence). The CDR3 totals 18 residues. CDR3 region: CASSYKRDSWSSYNEQFF. CDR3 in DNA: TGTGCCAGCAGCTATAAACGGGACTCCTGGAGCTCCTACAATGAGCAGTTCTTC.

This chain joins TRBV27 and TRBJ2-2; maybe TRBD1 (6 bases). Trimming shortened V by 6 bases and J by 6 bases, and 20 bases separated the two germline ends. CDR3 size: 16 residues. Per germline, CDR1 MNHEY and CDR2 SMNVEV (reference sequence). CDR3 region: CASRPLITGLAGELFF. CDR3 sequence (DNA): TGTGCCAGCAGGCCCCTCATAACAGGGTTGGCCGGGGAGCTGTTTTTT.

This chain uses TRBV5-4 with TRBJ2-7; 7 bases are a match to TRBD1. V was clipped by 3 bases and J by 0 bases; unmatched bases: 9. This CDR3 region has 16 residues. Germline assignment: CDR1 SGHNT and CDR2 YYREEE (reference sequence). CDR3 residues: CASSSGWDSTSYEQYF. The CDR3 nucleotides read TGTGCCAGCAGCTCGGGATGGGACAGCACCTCCTACGAGCAGTACTTC.

The J gene is TRBJ1-5, the V gene TRBV19, with 9 bases that match TRBD1. CDR3 length: 15 residues. Per the germline V gene, CDR1 is LNHDA and CDR2 is SQIVND (reference sequence). The trim removed 5 bases at V and 5 bases at J, leaving 7 bases unmatched. The CDR3 here is CASSWTGANDQPQHF. The CDR3 region has the DNA TGTGCCAGTAGTTGGACAGGGGCGAATGATCAGCCCCAGCATTTT.

This clone was found once. The gene calls are TRBV6-1 and TRBJ2-1; 7 nucleotides match TRBD1. Unmatched junction bases numbered 6, after V lost 4 bases and J lost 6 bases. Germline-derived CDR1 and CDR2 are MNHNS and SASEGT. The CDR3 is 14 amino acids. CDR3 nucleotide sequence: TGTGCCAGCAGTGCCAACAGGGGATCCAATGAGCAGTTCTTC. Translated, it gives CASSANRGSNEQFF.

Only one count was recorded for this clone. The chain links TRBV5-1 to TRBJ1-3; D may be TRBD1 (5 bases). V was clipped by 0 bases and J by 2 bases, with 9 bases between them. CDR1 is SGHRS, CDR2 YFSETQ, per germline. The CDR3 runs to 15 residues. CDR3: CASSLAGGAGNTIYF. DNA for the CDR3: TGCGCCAGCAGCTTGGCCGGGGGGGCTGGAAACACCATATATTTT. The variable domain in full, with the rest retrieved from reference TRBV5-1 and TRBJ1-3, is KAGVTQTPRYLIKTRGQQVTLSCSPISGHRSVSWYQQTPGQGLQFLFEYFSETQRNKGNFPGRFSGRQFSNSRSEMNVSTLELGDSALYLCASSLAGGAGNTIYFGEGSWLTVV.

V is TRBV19 and J is TRBJ2-7; 7 bases are a match to TRBD1. V lost 3 bases and J lost 5; bases outside the gene matches: 4. CDR1 and CDR2 from the germline V gene are LNHDA and SQIVND (reference sequence). The CDR3 is 13 residues long. The CDR3 here is CASSIDRANEQYF. CDR3 bases: TGTGCCAGTAGTATTGACAGGGCGAACGAGCAGTACTTC.

This rearrangement joins TRBV19 to TRBJ2-7; 8 bases fit TRBD1. Trimming at V came to 5 bases and at J to 4 bases, leaving 13 bases not matched to a gene. In germline, CDR1 is LNHDA, CDR2 SQIVND (reference sequence). The CDR3 is made up of 16 amino acids. CDR3 DNA sequence: TGTGCCAGTAGTCAACCTTGGGGACAGGCTACGTACGAGCAGTACTTC. Translation: CASSQPWGQATYEQYF. Combining the CDR3 with reference TRBV19 and TRBJ2-7 gives the whole variable domain DGGITQSPKYLFRKEGQNVTLSCEQNLNHDAMYWYRQDPGQGLRLIYYSQIVNDFQKGDIAEGYSVSREKKESFPLTVTSAQKNPTAFYLCASSQPWGQATYEQYFGPGTRLTVT.

Only a few counts were recorded for this clone. The chain recombines TRBV5-1 with TRBJ1-5, with D tentatively TRBD1 (5 bases). With 1 base removed from V and 3 bases from J, the gap between germline ends came to 23 bases. The CDR3 is 19 amino acids. CDR1 and CDR2 from the germline V gene are SGHRS and YFSETQ. The CDR3, as DNA: TGCGCCAGCAGCTTGCCGCCTAGATGGAGGGGTATTATCAATCAGCCCCAGCATTTT. It translates to CASSLPPRWRGIINQPQHF.